The TCR beta chain described here comes from a study of T cells in Graves' hyperthyroidism and ophthalmopathy. About the research overall: Initial diagnosis, before any treatment, was when peripheral blood was collected.

Researchers took RNA transcripts and amplified the TCR beta CDR3 regions from them. Primed by the HTBI set, a first-round RT-PCR was run on the TCR CDR3. One entry per CDR3 protein, called by TCRdb with MiXCR from the multiplex PCR reads. The sample yields around 690,000 distinct CDR3 sequences, roughly a sixth seen once. Per the germline V gene, CDR1 is KGHSH and CDR2 is LQKENI. This CDR3 has 14 amino acids. V was pared by 4 bases and J by 5 bases, with 14 bases between. This clonotype was recorded a few times. The chain is built from TRBV18 and TRBJ1-1, with D tentatively TRBD1 (5 bases). Source material: blood. The clonotype comes from a man aged 50 to 59 with Graves' hyperthyroidism. The CDR3 sequence: CASSHSSGGTEAFF. For the CDR3, the DNA is TGTGCCAGCTCACACTCAAGTGGGGGAACTGAAGCTTTCTTT.